This TCR beta chain derives from a study of blood T cell repertoires in COVID-19. Either two negative PCRs, clearance, or symptom resolution qualified Cohort 3 donors as recovered. The CDR3 spans 11 residues. Germline CDR1 reads SQVTM; CDR2 reads ANQGSEA. Generated by immunoSEQ multiplex PCR, the TCRdb table keeps only in-frame clones and is missing some. The repertoire has around 220,000 clones, over 80% of them found once; the top ten carry 5.5% to 7.5%. The source of this sequence is a woman aged 40 to 50 who had recovered from COVID-19. The sequenced sample consisted of PBMCs or T cells enriched from blood (not recorded which). This rearrangement joins TRBV29-1 to TRBJ1-1; possibly TRBD1 for D (5 bases). The CDR3 loop is CSGGENTEAFF. The CDR3 bases are TGCAGTGGGGGGGAGAACACTGAAGCTTTCTTT. The whole variable domain, remainder taken from reference TRBV29-1 and TRBJ1-1, is SAVISQKPSRDICQRGTSLTIQCQVDSQVTMMFWYRQQPGQSLTLIATANQGSEATYESGFVIDKFPISRPNLTFSTLTVSNMSPEDSSIYLCSGGENTEAFFGQGTRLTVV.